This entry lists 21 T cell receptor beta chains sequenced from one sample in a study of blood T cell repertoires in COVID-19. Assay used: immunoSEQ multiplex PCR; TCRdb lists only in-frame clones, some missing. Among some 130,000 clones listed, approximately 90% were seen once. Sequencing was carried out using PBMCs or T cells enriched from blood (not recorded which). These receptors all come from a man in his forties or fifties who had recovered from COVID-19.

This sequence joins TRBV28 and TRBJ2-3; TRBD1 is a possible D gene (6 bases). The ends were cut back, 4 bases at V and 4 bases at J, with 6 bases in the middle. The CDR3 spans 12 residues. Germline assignment: CDR1 MDHEN and CDR2 SYDVKM. CDR3 nucleotide sequence: TGTGCCAGCAGTTCAGGGGCAGATACGCAGTATTTT. Amino acids: CASSSGADTQYF.

The chain uses TRBV7-3 and TRBJ2-6; unclear D gene. This CDR3 is built from 15 residues. CDR1 is SGHTA and CDR2 is FQGTGA in the germline V gene. V lost 1 base and J 2 bases, leaving 6 bases between the germline ends. The CDR3 sequence is CASSLSSPGANVLTF. The CDR3 DNA is TGTGCCAGCAGCTTAAGTAGTCCTGGGGCCAACGTCCTGACTTTC.

The chain links TRBV5-1 to TRBJ2-7, with 11 bases lining up with TRBD2. V lost 4 bases, J lost 5 bases, and 2 bases stayed unmatched. There are 13 residues in the CDR3. Per germline, CDR1 SGHRS and CDR2 YFSETQ. The DNA for the CDR3 is TGCGCCAGCAGCCGTAGCGGGAGGGACGAGCAGTACTTC. Translating gives CASSRSGRDEQYF.

This clone came up once. The rearrangement uses TRBV7-2 and TRBJ1-5; D possibly corresponds to TRBD1 (6 bases). Trimming pared 1 base from V and 4 bases from J, leaving 14 bases between. Germline CDR1 is SGHTA and CDR2 is FQGNSA. CDR3 length: 16 amino acids. CDR3 protein: CASSLDDRSGNQPQHF. The CDR3 region has the DNA TGTGCCAGCAGCTTAGATGACAGGAGTGGAAATCAGCCCCAGCATTTT. Drawing the rest from reference TRBV7-2 and TRBJ1-5, the complete variable domain is GAGVSQSPSNKVTEKGKDVELRCDPISGHTALYWYRQSLGQGLEFLIYFQGNSAPDKSGLPSDRFSAERTGGSVSTLTIQRTQQEDSAVYLCASSLDDRSGNQPQHFGDGTRLSIL.

This rearrangement joins TRBV7-9 to TRBJ1-1; TRBD1 is a possible D gene (5 bases). Germline CDR1 reads SEHNR; CDR2 reads FQNEAQ (reference sequence). Trimming left V 0 bases short and J 0 bases short, with 14 bases between. The CDR3 contains 17 residues. The CDR3 DNA reads TGTGCCAGCAGCTTAGCAGCTTGGGGGGGAATGAACACTGAAGCTTTCTTT. This codes for CASSLAAWGGMNTEAFF.

The chain's CDR3 is CASSLAGESYNEQFF. As DNA, the CDR3 is TGCGCCAGCAGCCTAGCGGGAGAGTCCTACAATGAGCAGTTCTTC. The chain employs TRBV5-1 and TRBJ2-1; TRBD2 matches at 10 bases. V lost 4 bases and J lost 1; bases outside the gene matches: 2. The length of the CDR3 is 15 residues. From germline, CDR1 is SGHRS and CDR2 YFSETQ.

The rearrangement links TRBV2 to TRBJ1-2; 7 bases agree with TRBD1. The V and J ends lost 6 bases and 0 bases, in that order; junction bases with no gene match: 4. This CDR3 contains 14 residues. CDR1 is SNHLY, CDR2 FYNNEI, per germline. The CDR3 DNA sequence: TGTGCCAGCAGCCGACAGGGAGCTAACTATGGCTACACCTTC. It is translated as CASSRQGANYGYTF.

The chain couples TRBV18 to TRBJ2-1; D is perhaps TRBD2 (5 bases). Germline V lookup: CDR1 KGHSH, CDR2 LQKENI. V was shortened by 3 bases and J by 6 bases, with 12 bases between the two germline ends. This CDR3 spans 14 amino acids. CDR3 in amino acids: CASSPGVGPNEQFF. The CDR3 DNA reads as TGTGCCAGCTCACCCGGGGTCGGGCCCAATGAGCAGTTCTTC.

V and J are TRBV7-9 and TRBJ1-5; TRBD1 matches 7 bases. This CDR3 has 16 amino acids. The germline gives CDR1 SEHNR, CDR2 FQNEAQ (reference sequence). V was clipped by 5 bases and J by 6 bases; unmatched bases: 13. The CDR3 DNA sequence: TGTGCCAGCAGCCTCGGGAACCGACAGGGCGGTCAGCCCCAGCATTTT. Translated, it gives CASSLGNRQGGQPQHF.

The chain has TRBV6-5 and TRBJ1-6; 9 bases line up with TRBD1. Germline-derived CDR1 and CDR2 are MNHEY and SVGAGI. J lost 7 bases, V lost 6 bases, and 4 bases had no gene match. CDR3 length: 14 amino acids. CDR3 sequence: CASRNGQGNSPLHF. CDR3 in DNA: TGTGCCAGCAGAAACGGACAGGGGAATTCACCCCTCCACTTT.

The chain joins TRBV23-1 to TRBJ1-2, with D unclear. TRBV23-1 belongs to the ORF category, with a function that is uncertain. The CDR3 spans 13 residues. V was shortened by 6 bases and J by 5 bases, with 13 bases between the two germline ends. In DNA, the CDR3 is TGCGCCAGCAGCAAAATCCCGGTTTATGGCTACACCTTC. It yields the protein CASSKIPVYGYTF.

The chain carries TRBV19 and TRBJ1-5, with D hard to call. The germline V gene has CDR1 LNHDA and CDR2 SQIVND (reference sequence). The length of the CDR3 is 12 residues. The V end lost 5 bases, the J end lost 6 bases, and 8 bases lay between the germline ends. The CDR3 protein is CASSLRLQPQHF. In DNA, the CDR3 is TGTGCCAGTAGTTTGCGGCTTCAGCCCCAGCATTTT. Supplemented by reference TRBV19 and TRBJ1-5, the full variable domain reads DGGITQSPKYLFRKEGQNVTLSCEQNLNHDAMYWYRQDPGQGLRLIYYSQIVNDFQKGDIAEGYSVSREKKESFPLTVTSAQKNPTAFYLCASSLRLQPQHFGDGTRLSIL.

The chain is built from TRBV11-3 and TRBJ2-2; D might be TRBD1 (5 bases). The CDR3 consists of 15 residues. V dropped 1 base and J dropped 4 bases, with 10 bases sitting between them. Germline CDR1 SGHNT, CDR2 YENEEA. CDR3 coding DNA: TGTGCCAGCAGCTTAGGGGCAGGGCGCACCGGGGAGCTGTTTTTT. The encoded protein is CASSLGAGRTGELFF.

The CDR3 coding sequence is TGTGCCAGCTCACCGGGACAGGGCCCAGATACGCAGTATTTT. Translated, it gives CASSPGQGPDTQYF. The chain carries TRBV18 and TRBJ2-3, with 9 bases identical to TRBD1. Looked up from germline, CDR1 is KGHSH and CDR2 is LQKENI. This CDR3 contains 14 residues. V shed 3 bases, J shed 4 bases, and the junction held 2 bases outside the gene matches.

The chain combines TRBV25-1 with TRBJ1-1; no clear D gene. CDR1 and CDR2 (germline): MGHDK, SYGVNS. Trimming took 5 bases from V and 3 from J, leaving 10 bases between them. CDR3 size: 13 residues. CDR3 coding DNA: TGTGCCAGCAGTCTGCAGGCAGACACTGAAGCTTTCTTT. This codes for CASSLQADTEAFF.

The chain joins TRBV19 to TRBJ1-3, with D unresolved. The CDR3 contains 17 residues. The germline V gene has CDR1 LNHDA and CDR2 SQIVND (reference sequence). Trimming shortened V by 5 bases and J by 1 base, and 18 bases separated the two germline ends. The CDR3 DNA follows: TGTGCCAGTAGTGCCCAGAATCGGGATAGGTCTGGAAACACCATATATTTT. Translated: CASSAQNRDRSGNTIYF. Full variable domain (missing parts from reference TRBV19 and TRBJ1-3): DGGITQSPKYLFRKEGQNVTLSCEQNLNHDAMYWYRQDPGQGLRLIYYSQIVNDFQKGDIAEGYSVSREKKESFPLTVTSAQKNPTAFYLCASSAQNRDRSGNTIYFGEGSWLTVV.

The chain carries TRBV5-1 and TRBJ2-4; 7 positions agree with TRBD1. The V gene's germline CDR1 is SGHRS and CDR2 YFSETQ. The CDR3 is 13 amino acids. Trimming at V came to 0 bases and at J to 6 bases, leaving 0 bases not matched to a gene. CDR3 residues: CASSLDRGNIQYF. The CDR3 DNA is TGCGCCAGCAGCTTGGACAGGGGAAACATTCAGTACTTC.

The J gene is TRBJ1-1, the V gene TRBV5-1; D perhaps matches TRBD1 (6 bases). V was clipped by 4 bases and J by 2 bases, with 18 bases between them. This CDR3 contains 16 residues. Germline values: CDR1 SGHRS, CDR2 YFSETQ. The CDR3 nucleotides are TGCGCCAGCAGCCCAAACCCGACAGGAGCTAACACTGAAGCTTTCTTT. Its protein is CASSPNPTGANTEAFF.

The count of this clone is one. V and J are TRBV4-3 and TRBJ2-1, with 8 bases aligning to TRBD2. V shed 4 bases and J 5 bases; nucleotides not matched to a gene: 4. The germline V gene has CDR1 LGHNA and CDR2 YSLEER. The CDR3 length is 14 residues. CDR3 sequence: CASSPLAENNEQFF. The CDR3 bases are TGCGCCAGCAGCCCACTAGCGGAAAACAATGAGCAGTTCTTC.

The chain joins TRBV2 to TRBJ1-2, with D maybe TRBD1 (5 bases). The length of the CDR3 is 15 residues. V lost 4 bases, J lost 7 bases, and 19 bases lay in between. Germline V gene lookup returns CDR1 SNHLY and CDR2 FYNNEI. DNA for the CDR3: TGTGCCAGCAGTGGGGATATTAGGGGCGTACGTGGCTACACCTTC. This sequence encodes CASSGDIRGVRGYTF.

This chain uses TRBV30 with TRBJ1-3; TRBD1 agrees at 10 bases. CDR1 and CDR2 from the germline V gene are GTSNPN and SVGIG (reference sequence). Trimming at V came to 3 bases and at J to 7 bases, leaving 6 bases not matched to a gene. The CDR3 is made up of 14 amino acids. The CDR3 loop is CAWSAGQGGNTIYF. CDR3 nucleotides: TGTGCCTGGAGCGCCGGACAGGGGGGGAACACCATATATTTT.